These 16 T cell receptor beta chains were sequenced from one sample in a study of cytomegalovirus exposure and HLA in healthy donors. The PCR used 60 Vbeta and 13 Jbeta primers. Data came from immunoSEQ multiplex PCR; TCRdb stores just in-frame clones and leaves some out. The data show approximately 160,000 clones, roughly 77% seen once. Specimen: PBMCs. Receptors originate from a man aged 18-30 years in good health and CMV-seropositive.

V usage is TRBV10-3 and J usage is TRBJ1-4, with D tentatively TRBD1 (6 bases). The germline CDR1 and CDR2 sequences are ENHRY and SYGVKD. Between the trimmed V and J ends, which lost 6 bases and 5 bases, there was a span of 16 bases. The CDR3 has 15 residues. The CDR3 loop is CAIRPGGQGNEKLFF. CDR3 sequence (DNA): TGTGCCATCAGACCTGGGGGACAAGGAAATGAAAAACTGTTTTTT.

The chain employs TRBV12-5 and TRBJ2-1; a possible D gene is TRBD2 (5 bases). This CDR3 region has 15 residues. Trimming took off 7 bases at V and 0 bases at J, with 13 bases between the two ends. The germline CDR1 and CDR2 sequences are LGHNT and FRNRAP. As DNA, the CDR3 is TGTGCTAGTGCCGAGAGCGGAAGCTCCTACAATGAGCAGTTCTTC. It specifies CASAESGSSYNEQFF.

The table lists this clone with a count of one. The chain carries TRBV11-3 and TRBJ2-1; 8 nucleotides agree with TRBD2. The length of the CDR3 is 14 residues. J gave up 5 bases and V 1 base, and 1 base lay outside the gene matches. CDR1 is SGHNT, CDR2 YENEEA, per germline. The CDR3 nucleotides are TGTGCCAGCAGCTTAGGACTAGCGAACAATGAGCAGTTCTTC. Translating gives CASSLGLANNEQFF.

The V call is TRBV5-1, the J call TRBJ2-2; 12 bases line up with TRBD1. The CDR3 consists of 15 residues. Per germline, CDR1 SGHRS and CDR2 YFSETQ. The trim removed 3 bases at V and 9 bases at J, leaving 6 bases unmatched. The CDR3 here is CASSSSGQGARELFF. As DNA, the CDR3 is TGCGCCAGCAGCTCCTCGGGACAGGGGGCGAGGGAGCTGTTTTTT.

The chain couples TRBV5-1 to TRBJ2-5; 9 nucleotides match TRBD2. The V segment lost 1 base and the J segment 5 bases; nucleotides outside the gene matches: 9. The CDR3 totals 16 residues. Looked up from germline, CDR1 is SGHRS and CDR2 is YFSETQ. The CDR3 is CASSLRLAGPGETQYF. DNA of the CDR3: TGCGCCAGCAGCTTGCGGCTAGCGGGGCCGGGGGAGACCCAGTACTTC.

This clone was recorded only once. At one end, the junction sequence differs from germline, possibly due to a read error. The chain joins TRBV29-1 to TRBJ2-5, with D tentatively TRBD2 (5 bases). The CDR3 totals 14 residues. CDR1 SQVTM and CDR2 ANQGSEA come from the germline V gene. The CDR3 reads CSVAGSDRQKTQYF. For the CDR3, the DNA is TGCAGCGTTGCGGGGTCAGATCGCCAAAAGACCCAGTACTTC.

The chain has TRBV19 and TRBJ1-5; 9 nucleotides line up with TRBD1. Trimming at V came to 9 bases and at J to 0 bases, leaving 9 bases not matched to a gene. This CDR3 spans 16 amino acids. Germline V gene sequence: CDR1 LNHDA, CDR2 SQIVND (reference sequence). CDR3: CASLPGTGISNQPQHF. CDR3 sequence (DNA): TGTGCCAGCCTCCCCGGGACAGGGATTAGCAATCAGCCCCAGCATTTT.

In nucleotides, the CDR3 is TGTGCCAGCGACCGGGATGGCGGACAGGGGGCTAACTATGGCTACACCTTC. Translating it yields CASDRDGGQGANYGYTF. The rearrangement uses TRBV7-9 and TRBJ1-2, with 10 bases aligning to TRBD1. The V gene end was trimmed by 8 bases and the J gene end by 0 bases; junction bases not matched to a gene: 12. The CDR3 has 17 amino acids. Germline CDR1 and CDR2: SEHNR and FQNEAQ (reference sequence).

The rearrangement links TRBV15 to TRBJ2-1, with D possibly matching TRBD2 (6 bases). V was clipped by 3 bases and J by 11 bases, with 14 bases between them. This CDR3 contains 13 residues. CDR1 and CDR2 from the germline V gene are LNHNV and YYDKDF (reference sequence). The chain's CDR3 is CATSSDRTKQQFF. DNA for the CDR3: TGTGCCACCAGCAGTGACCGGACTAAGCAGCAGTTCTTC. Together with reference TRBV15 and TRBJ2-1, the CDR3 gives the full variable domain: DAMVIQNPRYQVTQFGKPVTLSCSQTLNHNVMYWYQQKSSQAPKLLFHYYDKDFNNEADTPDNFQSRRPNTSFCFLDIRSPGLGDTAMYLCATSSDRTKQQFFGPGTRLTVL.

The count of this clone is one. The chain carries TRBV19 and TRBJ1-5, with a possible D match to TRBD1 (5 bases). CDR3 length: 15 residues. The germline V gene encodes CDR1 LNHDA and CDR2 SQIVND (reference sequence). Deletions cut 0 bases from V and 7 bases from J, with 13 bases between. CDR3 residues: CASSIDSRERQPQHF. The CDR3 nucleotides are TGTGCCAGTAGTATAGATAGCAGGGAACGACAGCCCCAGCATTTT.

V and J are TRBV4-1 and TRBJ1-1, with a weak D call TRBD1 (6 bases). This CDR3 region has 22 residues. The V end was cut by 0 bases, the J end by 3 bases, with 32 bases between. CDR1 MGHRA and CDR2 YSYEKL come from the germline V gene. CDR3 bases: TGCGCCAGCAGCCAAGATGTGGGGGCTTCTTCGCTGGGGCCCAGCGGGGACACTGAAGCTTTCTTT. Protein: CASSQDVGASSLGPSGDTEAFF.

The V call is TRBV6-1, the J call TRBJ2-7, with 9 bases aligning to TRBD1. This CDR3 has 15 amino acids. Germline CDR1 reads MNHNS; CDR2 reads SASEGT. V was clipped by 5 bases and J by 6 bases; unmatched bases: 11. CDR3 loop: CASSTTGTGSGEQYV. The CDR3 DNA is TGTGCCAGCAGTACCACCGGGACAGGGTCGGGCGAGCAGTACGTC.

This sequence joins TRBV4-1 and TRBJ2-2, with D possibly TRBD1 on 5 matching bases. CDR1 and CDR2 from the germline V gene are MGHRA and YSYEKL. V was clipped by 1 base and J by 6 bases, with 6 bases between them. CDR3 length equals 13 residues. CDR3 sequence: CASSQGQSGELFF. In nucleotides, the CDR3 is TGCGCCAGCAGCCAAGGACAGTCCGGGGAGCTGTTTTTT.

The chain links TRBV7-8 to TRBJ2-7; TRBD2 matches at 9 bases. Germline values: CDR1 SGHVS, CDR2 FQNEAQ. The CDR3 is 17 residues long. J gave up 4 bases and V 5 bases, and 15 bases lay outside the gene matches. CDR3 nucleotide sequence: TGTGCCAGCAGCAACACGTACAGGGGAGCGGGAGGTTACGAGCAGTACGTC. Residues: CASSNTYRGAGGYEQYV.

This clone has just a few counts. The V call is TRBV15, the J call TRBJ2-2; unclear D gene. This CDR3 spans 17 amino acids. The V end lost 0 bases, the J end lost 0 bases, and 11 bases lay between the germline ends. Per germline, CDR1 LNHNV and CDR2 YYDKDF (reference sequence). CDR3 sequence reads: CATSRDLPGSNTGELFF. In nucleotides, the CDR3 is TGTGCCACCAGCAGAGATCTCCCAGGCTCGAACACCGGGGAGCTGTTTTTT.

This clone occurred a few times. Written as DNA, the CDR3 is TGCGCCAGCAGCCGGCAACAGGGAAGGGGAGATGAAAAACTGTTTTTT. Protein product: CASSRQQGRGDEKLFF. The chain recombines TRBV4-1 with TRBJ1-4; TRBD1 might be the D (6 bases). Germline V lookup: CDR1 MGHRA, CDR2 YSYEKL. There are 16 residues in the CDR3. V lost 4 bases, J lost 6 bases, and 18 bases lay in between.